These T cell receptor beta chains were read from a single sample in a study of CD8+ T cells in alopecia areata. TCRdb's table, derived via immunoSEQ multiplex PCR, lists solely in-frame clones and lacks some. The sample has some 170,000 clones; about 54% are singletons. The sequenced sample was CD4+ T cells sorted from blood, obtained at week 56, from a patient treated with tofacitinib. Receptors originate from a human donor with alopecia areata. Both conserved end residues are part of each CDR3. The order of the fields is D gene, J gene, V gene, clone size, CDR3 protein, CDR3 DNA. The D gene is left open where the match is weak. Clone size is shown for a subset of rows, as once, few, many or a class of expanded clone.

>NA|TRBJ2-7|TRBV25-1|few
CASREQNEQYF
TGTGCCAGCAGAGAACAGAACGAGCAGTACTTC
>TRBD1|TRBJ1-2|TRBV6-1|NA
CASSLWTGEEDGYTF
TGTGCCAGCAGTCTCTGGACAGGGGAAGAGGATGGCTACACCTTC
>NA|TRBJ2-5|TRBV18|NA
CASSPRGRTAETQYF
TGTGCCAGCTCACCACGAGGGAGGACAGCGGAGACCCAGTACTTC
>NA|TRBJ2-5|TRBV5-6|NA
CASSPDRRETQYF
TGTGCCAGCAGCCCCGACAGACGGGAGACCCAGTACTTC
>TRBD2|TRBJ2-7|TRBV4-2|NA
CASSQVPWRAGGREQYF
TGTGCCAGCAGCCAAGTCCCCTGGCGAGCGGGGGGGCGAGAGCAGTACTTC
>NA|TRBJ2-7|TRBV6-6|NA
CATSTEVYEQYF
TGTGCCACCTCGACAGAGGTCTACGAGCAGTACTTC
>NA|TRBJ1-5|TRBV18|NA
CASSPRGDQPQHF
TGTGCCAGCTCACCAAGAGGGGATCAGCCCCAGCATTTT
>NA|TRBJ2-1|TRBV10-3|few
CAISVVEGNEQFF
TGTGCCATCAGTGTAGTGGAGGGAAATGAGCAGTTCTTC
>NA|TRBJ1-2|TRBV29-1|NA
CSVEVGYGYTF
TGCAGCGTTGAGGTCGGATATGGCTACACCTTC
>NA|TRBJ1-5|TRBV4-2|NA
CASSQDMQQPQHF
TGTGCCAGCAGCCAAGATATGCAACAGCCCCAGCATTTT
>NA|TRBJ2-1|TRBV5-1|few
CASSSSGTGHNEQFF
TGCGCCAGCAGCTCCTCCGGGACTGGGCACAATGAGCAGTTCTTC
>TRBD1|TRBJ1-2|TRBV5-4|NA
CASSLAKGAGDYGYTF
TGTGCCAGCAGCTTGGCGAAGGGGGCGGGGGACTATGGCTACACCTTC
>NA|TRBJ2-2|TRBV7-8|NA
CASSLVRGELFF
TGTGCCAGCAGCTTAGTTCGGGGGGAGCTGTTTTTT
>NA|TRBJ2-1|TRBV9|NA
CASSIQTGDNEQFF
TGTGCCAGCAGCATTCAAACGGGGGACAATGAGCAGTTCTTC
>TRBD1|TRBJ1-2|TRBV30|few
CAWNRDRGPSTF
TGTGCCTGGAATAGGGACAGGGGGCCCTCAACCTTC
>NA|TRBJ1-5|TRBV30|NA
CAWGERQPQHF
TGTGCCTGGGGCGAACGTCAGCCCCAGCATTTT
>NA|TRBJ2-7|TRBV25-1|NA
CASSELRDNYEQYF
TGTGCCAGCAGTGAATTGAGGGATAACTACGAGCAGTACTTC
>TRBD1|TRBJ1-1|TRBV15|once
CATQPHRGLTEAFF
TGTGCCACTCAACCCCACAGGGGTTTGACTGAAGCTTTCTTT
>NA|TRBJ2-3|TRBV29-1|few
CSVVGRITDTQYF
TGCAGCGTTGTGGGACGGATCACAGATACGCAGTATTTT
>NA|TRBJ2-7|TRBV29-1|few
CSVRAASYEQYF
TGCAGCGTTCGGGCAGCGTCATACGAGCAGTACTTC
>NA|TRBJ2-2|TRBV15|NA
CATSRVIPGELFF
TGTGCCACCAGCAGAGTGATACCCGGGGAGCTGTTTTTT
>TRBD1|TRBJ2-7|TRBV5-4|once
CASTRQGAEYEQYF
TGTGCCAGCACCCGACAGGGGGCAGAGTACGAGCAGTACTTC
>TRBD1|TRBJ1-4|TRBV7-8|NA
CASSVGQGNEKLFF
TGTGCCAGCAGCGTCGGACAGGGGAATGAAAAACTGTTTTTT
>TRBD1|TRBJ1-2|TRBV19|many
CASRSGQAALAYYGYTF
TGTGCCAGTAGGTCCGGACAGGCGGCGTTGGCGTACTATGGCTACACCTTC
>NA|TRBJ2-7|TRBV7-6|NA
CASSLGSRPYEQYF
TGTGCCAGCAGCTTAGGCTCCAGACCCTACGAGCAGTACTTC
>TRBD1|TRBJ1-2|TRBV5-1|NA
CASSLGQGARRNGYTF
TGCGCCAGCAGCTTAGGACAGGGGGCGCGTCGGAATGGCTACACCTTC
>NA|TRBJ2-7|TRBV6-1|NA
CASSSRLEQYF
TGTGCCAGCAGTTCGCGGCTTGAGCAGTACTTC
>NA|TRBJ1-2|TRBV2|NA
CASSLQGTYGYTF
TGTGCCAGCAGTCTCCAGGGGACCTATGGCTACACCTTC